These 6 T cell receptor beta chains originate from one sample sequenced in a study of post-analysis software for immune sequencing data. These receptors' targets are unknown. cDNA libraries for TCR beta contained unique molecular identifiers. TCRdb reanalysed the PCR reads using MiXCR and keeps one entry per CDR3 protein. The repertoire holds approximately 460,000 distinct CDR3 sequences, with approximately 45% as singletons. Whole-study findings and limits: There were roughly five TRBV segments more frequent in patients than controls, and TRBV5-6, TRBV5-1 and TRBV20-1 were among them.

What was sequenced was blood. These TCRs come from a girl between 5 and 17 years old with multiple sclerosis.

The chain couples TRBV28 to TRBJ1-3, with D maybe TRBD1 (6 bases). The germline V gene has CDR1 MDHEN and CDR2 SYDVKM. This CDR3 comprises 14 residues. The V gene lost 2 bases and the J gene lost 8 bases, with 13 bases spanning the gap. The CDR3 here is CASSLTGQGHTIYF. The CDR3 nucleotides read TGTGCCAGCAGTTTAACCGGGCAGGGGCACACCATATATTTT.

The chain joins TRBV20-1 to TRBJ2-1, with 9 bases identical to TRBD2. V lost 3 bases, J lost 0 bases, and 6 bases stayed unmatched. This CDR3 contains 16 residues. Germline assignment: CDR1 DFQATT and CDR2 SNEGSKA (reference sequence). The CDR3 reads CSASSSGNHSYNEQFF. CDR3 DNA sequence: TGCAGTGCTAGCTCTAGCGGGAATCACTCCTACAATGAGCAGTTCTTC.

This chain links TRBV2 with TRBJ2-3, with 9 bases lining up with TRBD1. Germline V lookup: CDR1 SNHLY, CDR2 FYNNEI. V was clipped by 6 bases and J by 4 bases; unmatched bases: 8. This CDR3 is built from 15 residues. CDR3 bases: TGTGCCAGCAGCGCTAACAGGGGGCGCGCAGATACGCAGTATTTT. Protein product: CASSANRGRADTQYF.

This chain joins TRBV4-2 and TRBJ2-5, with TRBD2 identical over 9 bases. CDR3 length equals 14 residues. With 8 bases clipped from V and 11 bases from J, the junction kept 15 bases outside the gene matches. CDR1 and CDR2 from the germline V gene are LGHNA and YNFKEQ. CDR3 sequence (DNA): TGTGCCAGCCGACTGGTAGCGGGAGTTGATGAGCAGTACTTC. This gives the protein CASRLVAGVDEQYF.

This clonotype occurred a few times. The chain is built from TRBV3-1 and TRBJ2-5; D is unresolved. This CDR3 spans 15 amino acids. V lost 1 base and J lost 5, with 14 bases in between. Germline CDR1 is LGHDT and CDR2 is YNNKEL (reference sequence). This CDR3 reads CASSQVSPSGETQYF. The CDR3 DNA follows: TGTGCCAGCAGCCAAGTGAGCCCCTCAGGCGAGACCCAGTACTTC.

Points on this clonotype: At one boundary the junction diverges from the germline segment, which might be a read error. This chain uses TRBV5-1 with TRBJ2-1; D gene uncertain. Germline CDR1 is SGHRS and CDR2 is YFSETQ. The CDR3 is 14 amino acids. The CDR3 DNA follows: TGCGCCAGCAGCTGTGAGGCATCCTACAATAAGCAGTTCTTC. Its protein is CASSCEASYNKQFF. The variable domain in full, with the rest retrieved from reference TRBV5-1 and TRBJ2-1, is KAGVTQTPRYLIKTRGQQVTLSCSPISGHRSVSWYQQTPGQGLQFLFEYFSETQRNKGNFPGRFSGRQFSNSRSEMNVSTLELGDSALYLCASSCEASYNKQFFGPGTRLTVL.